This TCR beta chain was retrieved from a study of blood T cell repertoires in COVID-19. V gave up 5 bases and J gave up 5 bases, with 18 bases separating them. Germline V gene lookup returns CDR1 PRHDT and CDR2 FYEKMQ (reference sequence). This CDR3 has 15 amino acids. Measured with immunoSEQ multiplex PCR; TCRdb has only the in-frame clones, and not every one. The sample carries over 200,000 clones, 85% to 90% recorded once. Sequencing was performed on PBMCs or T cells enriched from blood (not recorded which). The sequence derives from a man younger than 35 who had recovered from COVID-19. The rearrangement links TRBV13 to TRBJ2-5, with D possibly being TRBD1 (6 bases). The CDR3 DNA reads TGTGCCAGCAGCACCCGGGCCGGGACACGGGAGACCCAGTACTTC. Its translation: CASSTRAGTRETQYF.